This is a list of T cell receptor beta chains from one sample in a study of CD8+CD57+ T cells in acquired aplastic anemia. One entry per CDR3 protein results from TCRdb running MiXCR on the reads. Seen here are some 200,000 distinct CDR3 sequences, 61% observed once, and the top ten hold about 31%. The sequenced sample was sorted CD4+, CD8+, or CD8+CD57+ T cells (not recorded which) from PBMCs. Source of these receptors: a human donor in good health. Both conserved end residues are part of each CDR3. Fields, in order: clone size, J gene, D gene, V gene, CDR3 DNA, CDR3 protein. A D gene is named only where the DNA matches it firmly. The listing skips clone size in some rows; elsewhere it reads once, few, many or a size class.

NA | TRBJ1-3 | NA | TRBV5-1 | TGCGCCAGCAGCTTGGTGCCGCCGCCTGGAAACACCATATATTTT | CASSLVPPPGNTIYF
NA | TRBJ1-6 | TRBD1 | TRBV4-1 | TGCGCCAGCAGCCCTTGGACAGGGGATTATAATTCACCCCTCCACTTT | CASSPWTGDYNSPLHF
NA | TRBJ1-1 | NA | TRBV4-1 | TGCGCCAGCAGCCGGGGGGGTACCACTGAGGCTTTCTTT | CASSRGGTTEAFF
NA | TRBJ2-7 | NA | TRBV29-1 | TGCAGCGTTGAAGATGCTGGGGTAAACGACGAGCAGTACTTC | CSVEDAGVNDEQYF
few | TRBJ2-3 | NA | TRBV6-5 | TGTGCCAGCAGTTCAGGTTACCGCACAGATACGCAGTATTTT | CASSSGYRTDTQYF
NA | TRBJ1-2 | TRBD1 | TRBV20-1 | TGCAGTGCCGAGGACAGGGCTAACTATGGCTACACCTTC | CSAEDRANYGYTF
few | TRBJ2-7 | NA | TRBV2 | TGTGCCAGCAGTTTTCCCTACCCCTCCTACGAGCAGTACTTC | CASSFPYPSYEQYF
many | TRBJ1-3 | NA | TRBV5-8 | TGTGCCAGCAGCCTAGATGCCGGAACTGGAAACACCATATATTTT | CASSLDAGTGNTIYF
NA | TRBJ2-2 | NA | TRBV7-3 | TGTGCCAGCAGCCCGGGACCTGCGGCCGGGGAGCTGTTTTTT | CASSPGPAAGELFF
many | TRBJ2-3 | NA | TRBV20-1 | TGCAGTGCTAGAGATGTATTGGAGGATGATACGCAGTATTTT | CSARDVLEDDTQYF
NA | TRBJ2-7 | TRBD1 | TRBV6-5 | TGTGCCAGCAGTTCCGGTGGGACAGTCTACGAGCAGTACTTC | CASSSGGTVYEQYF
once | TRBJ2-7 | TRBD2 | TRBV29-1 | TGCAGCGCCCTCCTAGCGGGAGGGTATTACGAGCAGTACTTC | CSALLAGGYYEQYF
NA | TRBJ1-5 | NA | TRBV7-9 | TGTGCCAGCAGCCGACTTAGCGGAGTACTCCCCACAGATACGCAGCATTTT | CASSRLSGVLPTDTQHF
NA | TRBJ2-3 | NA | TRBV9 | TGTGCCAGCAGCGTAAATCAGGGGTGGGTCACAGATACGCAGTATTTT | CASSVNQGWVTDTQYF
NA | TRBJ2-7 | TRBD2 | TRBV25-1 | TGTGCCAGCAGAGCGGGAGGGAATTACTACGAGCAGTACTTC | CASRAGGNYYEQYF
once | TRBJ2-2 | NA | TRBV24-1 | TGTGCCACCAGTGATCCCGGGGGCAGGGGCTCTTCCGGGGAGCTGTTTTTT | CATSDPGGRGSSGELFF
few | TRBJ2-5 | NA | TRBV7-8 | TGTGCCAGCAGCTTAGGAGGGGGTGTAGCGGAGACCCAGTACTTC | CASSLGGGVAETQYF
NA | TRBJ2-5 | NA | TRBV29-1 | TGCAGCGTTAGCGACAGGCTAGAGACCCAGTACTTC | CSVSDRLETQYF
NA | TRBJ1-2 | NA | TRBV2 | TGTGCCAGCAGTAGAGAATCCGCTGGCTACACCTTC | CASSRESAGYTF
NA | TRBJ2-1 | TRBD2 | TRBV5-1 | TGCGCCAGTAACACACTAGCGGGAGGGCCTCACGAGCAGTTCTTC | CASNTLAGGPHEQFF
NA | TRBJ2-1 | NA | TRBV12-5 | TGTGCTAGTGGTTTGGGTGGGCCTGAGCAGTTCTTC | CASGLGGPEQFF
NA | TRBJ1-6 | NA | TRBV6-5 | TGTGCCAGCAGAAGTAATTCACCCCTCCACTTT | CASRSNSPLHF
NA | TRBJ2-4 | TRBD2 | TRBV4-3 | TGCGCCAGCAGCCAAGATCATCCGGGACTAGTACTTTCCAAAAACATTCAGTACTTC | CASSQDHPGLVLSKNIQYF
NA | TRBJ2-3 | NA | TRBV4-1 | TGTGTCAGCAGGGAGGACAGTCCCACGGATACGCAGTATTTT | CVSREDSPTDTQYF
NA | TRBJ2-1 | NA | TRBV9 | TGTGCCAGCAGCGTGGGAATGAACAATGAGCAGTTCTTC | CASSVGMNNEQFF
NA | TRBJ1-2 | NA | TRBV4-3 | TGCGCCAGCAGCCAAGGTCTGGATCAGAATGGCTACACCTTC | CASSQGLDQNGYTF
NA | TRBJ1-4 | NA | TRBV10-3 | TGTGCCATCAGCCGGACAGATAATGAAAAACTGTTTTTT | CAISRTDNEKLFF
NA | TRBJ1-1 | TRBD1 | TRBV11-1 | TGTGCCAGCGCCGCCCTGGAGGGGGCCGAGACTGAAGCTTTCTTT | CASAALEGAETEAFF
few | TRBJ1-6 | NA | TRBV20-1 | TGCAGTGCCAAGGGGTATGGTGTCTCACCCCTCCACTTT | CSAKGYGVSPLHF
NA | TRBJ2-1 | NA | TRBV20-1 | TGCAGTGCTAGGTCCAGTCAGACGGATGAGCAGTTCTTC | CSARSSQTDEQFF
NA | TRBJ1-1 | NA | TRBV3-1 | TGTGCCAGCAGCCATGGGGACACTGAAGCTTTCTTT | CASSHGDTEAFF
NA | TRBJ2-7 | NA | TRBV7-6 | TGTGCCAGCTCATCTAGGGGACGGTCCTACGAGCAGTACTTC | CASSSRGRSYEQYF
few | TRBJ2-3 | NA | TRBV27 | TGTGCCAGCAGTTTGGTATCCTTTCAGGGCACAGATACGCAGTATTTT | CASSLVSFQGTDTQYF
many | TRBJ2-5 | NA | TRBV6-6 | TGTGCCAGCCTCTATGGCACGGGGGAGACCCAGTACTTC | CASLYGTGETQYF
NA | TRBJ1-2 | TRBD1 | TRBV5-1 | TGCGCCAGCAGCTTGGAGACAGGGTATTATGGCTACACCTTC | CASSLETGYYGYTF
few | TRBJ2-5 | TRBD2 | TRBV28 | TGTGCCAGCAGTTTATATGCGGGAGGCACTCAAGAGACCCAGTACTTC | CASSLYAGGTQETQYF
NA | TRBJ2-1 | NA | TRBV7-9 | TGTGCCAGCAGTTGGGGGCCTAATGGTGAGCAGTTCTTC | CASSWGPNGEQFF
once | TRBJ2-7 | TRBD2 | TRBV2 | TGTGCCAGCAGGCTTGATGGGACTACCTACGAGCAGTACTTC | CASRLDGTTYEQYF
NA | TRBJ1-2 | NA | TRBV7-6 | TGTGCCAGCAGCTTCGGGGGCGTAGGCTATGGCTACACCTTC | CASSFGGVGYGYTF
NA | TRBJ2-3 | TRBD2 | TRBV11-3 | TGTGCCAGCAGCTTAAGCGGGACTAGCACAGATACGCAGTATTTT | CASSLSGTSTDTQYF
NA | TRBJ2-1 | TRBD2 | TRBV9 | TGTGCCAGCAGCTTACGACTAGCGGGGGGAAGGGATGAGCAGTTCTTC | CASSLRLAGGRDEQFF
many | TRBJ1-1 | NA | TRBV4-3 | TGCGCCAGCAGCCAAGATTTGCAGATTCGATGGACTGAAGCTTTCTTT | CASSQDLQIRWTEAFF
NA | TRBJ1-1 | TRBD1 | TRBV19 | TGTGCCAGCTACCCACGACAGGGCTCGAACACTGAAGCTTTCTTT | CASYPRQGSNTEAFF
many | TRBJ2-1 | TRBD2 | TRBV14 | TGTGCCAGCAGCCAAGATGGGACTAGCGGGGGGGCCTACAATGAGCAGTTCTTC | CASSQDGTSGGAYNEQFF
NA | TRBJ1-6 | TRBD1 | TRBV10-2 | TGCGCCAGCAGTGAGACAGGGGAGGATTCACCCCTCCACTTT | CASSETGEDSPLHF
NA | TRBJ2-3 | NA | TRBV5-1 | TGCGCCAGCAGTAGCGTCGGCACAGATACGCAGTATTTT | CASSSVGTDTQYF
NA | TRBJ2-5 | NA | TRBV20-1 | TGCAGCAGTGAGGAAGGGATTCAACGGGAGACCCAGTACTTC | CSSEEGIQRETQYF
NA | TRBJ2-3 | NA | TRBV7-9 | TGTGCCAGCAGCTTAGCGCAGGGGCGCTTGGATACGCAGTATTTT | CASSLAQGRLDTQYF
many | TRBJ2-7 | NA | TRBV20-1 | TGCAGTGCTAGAGATAGGGGGACCCCCTCCTACGAGCAGTACTTC | CSARDRGTPSYEQYF
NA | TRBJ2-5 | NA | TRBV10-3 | TGTGCCATCAGTGGGACAGAAGAAGAGACCCAGTACTTC | CAISGTEEETQYF
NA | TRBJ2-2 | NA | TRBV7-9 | TGTGCCAGCAGCCTAACTGGAGGGGACAACACCGGGGAGCTGTTTTTT | CASSLTGGDNTGELFF
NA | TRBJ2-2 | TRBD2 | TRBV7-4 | TGTGCCAGCAGCTTATCGCGCGGCGGGGGGGCGACCGGGGAGCTGTTTTTT | CASSLSRGGGATGELFF
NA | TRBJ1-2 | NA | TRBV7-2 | TGTGCCAGCAGCTCCCAGGCTAACTATGGCTACACCTTC | CASSSQANYGYTF
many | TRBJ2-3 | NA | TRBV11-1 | TGTGCCAGCAGCTTACAACCAGATACGCAGTATTTT | CASSLQPDTQYF
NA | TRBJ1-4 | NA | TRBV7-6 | TGTGCCAGCAGCCAAGAGTGGGGGGCACGGGAAAAACTGTTTTTT | CASSQEWGAREKLFF
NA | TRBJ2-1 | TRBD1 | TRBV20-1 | TGCAGTGCTCCAAGACAGGGTCTCAATGAGCAGTTCTTC | CSAPRQGLNEQFF